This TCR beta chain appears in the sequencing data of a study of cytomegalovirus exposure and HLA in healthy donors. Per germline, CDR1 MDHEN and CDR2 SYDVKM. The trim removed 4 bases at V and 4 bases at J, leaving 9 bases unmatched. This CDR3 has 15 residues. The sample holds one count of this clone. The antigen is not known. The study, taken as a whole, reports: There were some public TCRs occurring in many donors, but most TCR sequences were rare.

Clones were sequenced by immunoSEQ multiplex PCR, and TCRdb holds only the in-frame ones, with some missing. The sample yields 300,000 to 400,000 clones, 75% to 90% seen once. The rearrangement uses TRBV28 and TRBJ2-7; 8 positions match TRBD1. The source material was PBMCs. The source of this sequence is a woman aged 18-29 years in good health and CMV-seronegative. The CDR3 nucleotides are TGTGCCAGCAGTTCCTCCTTCCGGGACAGGTACGAGCAGTACTTC. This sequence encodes CASSSSFRDRYEQYF.